The clone carrying this T cell receptor (beta chain) has only a few counts. V was trimmed by 7 bases and J by 4 bases, leaving 14 bases between them. The CDR3 runs 13 residues. Per the germline V gene, CDR1 is SGHDT and CDR2 is YYEEEE. These data come from a study of blood T cells in healthy people across ages. At least 6 million PBMCs were isolated per sample. PCR was performed a second time for about 6 to 12 cycles using a sample-barcoded 5' primer and a J-beta primer mix. Each CDR3 protein gets one entry after TCRdb re-called the 5' RACE reads with MiXCR. The sample lists about 1.1 million distinct CDR3 sequences; 30% to 40% were seen once.

The chain uses TRBV5-6 and TRBJ1-2, with D perhaps TRBD1 (5 bases). The TCR originated in a man aged 18 to 29 in good health. The sample consisted of blood. The CDR3 DNA reads TGTGCCAGCGGGAACAGGCCGTCCTATGGCTACACCTTC. It yields the protein CASGNRPSYGYTF.